A selection of T cell receptor beta chains follows, all from one sample in a study of blood T cell repertoires in COVID-19. Assay used: immunoSEQ multiplex PCR; TCRdb lists only in-frame clones, some missing. The data hold some 380,000 clones, with around 90% observed a single time. Input material: PBMCs or T cells enriched from blood (not recorded which). The receptors originated from a woman aged 35 to 49 with acute COVID-19. The CDR3 runs from the conserved cysteine through the conserved F or W. The listing skips clone size in some rows; elsewhere it reads once, few, many or a size class.

abundance: .; v_gene: TRBV18; j_gene: TRBJ2-7; CDR3aa: CASSPRVTGAYEQYF
abundance: once; v_gene: TRBV29-1; j_gene: TRBJ2-7; CDR3aa: CSARSSGSYEQYF
abundance: .; v_gene: TRBV3-1/TRBV3-2; j_gene: TRBJ2-1; CDR3aa: CASSQDEGLAGAHNEQFF
abundance: .; v_gene: TRBV14; j_gene: TRBJ1-4; CDR3aa: CASSQVGIREKLFF
abundance: once; v_gene: TRBV3-1/TRBV3-2; j_gene: TRBJ2-7; CDR3aa: CASSPLQGAGVYF
abundance: .; v_gene: TRBV6-1; j_gene: TRBJ2-2; CDR3aa: CASSESRGKGTGELFF
abundance: .; v_gene: TRBV4-1; j_gene: TRBJ1-6; CDR3aa: CASSQGTGIYNSPLHF
abundance: .; v_gene: TRBV10-3; j_gene: TRBJ1-2; CDR3aa: CAISEGTLYGYTF
abundance: .; v_gene: TRBV7-9; j_gene: TRBJ1-1; CDR3aa: CASSLVLDNTEAFF
abundance: .; v_gene: TRBV30; j_gene: TRBJ1-3; CDR3aa: CAWSSGTEGNTIYF
abundance: .; v_gene: TRBV19; j_gene: TRBJ1-5; CDR3aa: CASGDRYNQPQHF
abundance: .; v_gene: TRBV28; j_gene: TRBJ1-4; CDR3aa: CASSGPQVANEKLFF
abundance: .; v_gene: TRBV4-2; j_gene: TRBJ1-2; CDR3aa: CASSQERGTTNYGYTF
abundance: once; v_gene: TRBV30; j_gene: TRBJ1-5; CDR3aa: CAWSVQRRVGQPQHF
abundance: .; v_gene: TRBV11-2; j_gene: TRBJ2-7; CDR3aa: CASSLEDRSYNEQYF
abundance: .; v_gene: TRBV12-3/TRBV12-4; j_gene: TRBJ2-5; CDR3aa: CASSLQGGETQYF
abundance: .; v_gene: TRBV5-1; j_gene: TRBJ2-5; CDR3aa: CASSTGTLETQYF
abundance: .; v_gene: TRBV6-1; j_gene: TRBJ1-2; CDR3aa: CASSEGTAYGYTF
abundance: .; v_gene: TRBV21-1; j_gene: TRBJ2-1; CDR3aa: CASSKWTGLNEQFF
abundance: .; v_gene: TRBV20-1; j_gene: TRBJ2-1; CDR3aa: CSASDWTVSNNEQFF
abundance: .; v_gene: TRBV28; j_gene: TRBJ2-3; CDR3aa: CASSFRGADTQYF
abundance: .; v_gene: TRBV9; j_gene: TRBJ2-5; CDR3aa: CASSTSGGAQETQYF
abundance: .; v_gene: TRBV3-1/TRBV3-2; j_gene: TRBJ1-6; CDR3aa: CASSQDPQRSPLHF
abundance: .; v_gene: TRBV6-5; j_gene: TRBJ2-5; CDR3aa: CASSRQETQYF
abundance: .; v_gene: TRBV30; j_gene: TRBJ2-3; CDR3aa: CAWSSLRLAGVMKQYF
abundance: .; v_gene: TRBV9; j_gene: TRBJ2-7; CDR3aa: CASSVTSGGGPSEQYF
abundance: .; v_gene: TRBV6-5; j_gene: TRBJ2-1; CDR3aa: CASSYFRGQNNEQFF
abundance: .; v_gene: TRBV19; j_gene: TRBJ1-6; CDR3aa: CASSTPGTEISPLHF
abundance: .; v_gene: TRBV10-2; j_gene: TRBJ2-2; CDR3aa: CASSVTGGGELFF
abundance: .; v_gene: TRBV6-6; j_gene: TRBJ1-2; CDR3aa: CASSAHSGGGGYTF
abundance: .; v_gene: TRBV2; j_gene: TRBJ2-3; CDR3aa: CASSEGLVKDTQYF
abundance: .; v_gene: TRBV19; j_gene: TRBJ1-2; CDR3aa: CASSKQGWYGYTF
abundance: few; v_gene: TRBV7-6; j_gene: TRBJ2-7; CDR3aa: CASSPGKPYEQYF
abundance: .; v_gene: TRBV10-3; j_gene: TRBJ2-5; CDR3aa: CAITEGGPRETQYF
abundance: .; v_gene: TRBV30; j_gene: TRBJ1-1; CDR3aa: CAWNDRDGTEAFF
abundance: .; v_gene: TRBV2; j_gene: TRBJ2-3; CDR3aa: CASSPQLGRDSDTQYF
abundance: once; v_gene: TRBV29-1; j_gene: TRBJ2-3; CDR3aa: CSVGDLKGDTQYF
abundance: .; v_gene: TRBV18; j_gene: TRBJ2-3; CDR3aa: CASSPRGGTDTQYF
abundance: .; v_gene: TRBV7-6; j_gene: TRBJ2-7; CDR3aa: CASSLGSSGVSYEQYF
abundance: .; v_gene: TRBV20-1; j_gene: TRBJ2-2; CDR3aa: CSASSGVRAGELFF